This T cell receptor beta chain was profiled in a study of T cells after somatic rescue of genetic block (dated by TCRdb to the early 2020s). Regarding the research as a whole: The study assessed how robust, over the long term, a T-cell system was when the system had developed through somatic rescue of a genetic block in T-cell development.

Libraries came from the immunoSEQ multiplex PCR assay. TCRdb mirrors the immuneACCESS table, restricted to in-frame sequences. Some clones are absent from its copies; in checked studies, under half trace to an unresolved V gene, and the reason for the others is unknown. The sample table records about 110,000 clones; about nine tenths of these occur just once. 1.4% of the sample comes from the top ten. The CDR3 has 16 amino acids, counting the end cysteine and phenylalanine. Just the 48-base CDR3 DNA is kept, in frame starting at base 1. The trim is 4 bases for V and 4 bases for J, with a gap of 19 bases between the germline ends. For CDR1 and CDR2, the germline V gene lists SGHRS and YFSETQ. With respect to this clone: The target of this receptor is not known. Nothing much larger sits one base from this clone, and base qualities are not available.

Sequencing was done on a sample of peripheral blood mononuclear cells (PBMCs). This sequence was found in a woman younger than 30. In this chain, TRBV5-1 is recombined with TRBJ2-3; the D gene may be TRBD1 or TRBD2, since each aligns over 7 bases. The sequenced DNA is TGCGCCAGCAGCGGGGAGGGGGCCCCTGGGGCAGATACGCAGTATTTT. This yields the protein CASSGEGAPGADTQYF. Reference TRBV5-1 and TRBJ2-3 genes cover what lies past the CDR3, so the full variable domain is KAGVTQTPRYLIKTRGQQVTLSCSPISGHRSVSWYQQTPGQGLQFLFEYFSETQRNKGNFPGRFSGRQFSNSRSEMNVSTLELGDSALYLCASSGEGAPGADTQYFGPGTRLTVL.